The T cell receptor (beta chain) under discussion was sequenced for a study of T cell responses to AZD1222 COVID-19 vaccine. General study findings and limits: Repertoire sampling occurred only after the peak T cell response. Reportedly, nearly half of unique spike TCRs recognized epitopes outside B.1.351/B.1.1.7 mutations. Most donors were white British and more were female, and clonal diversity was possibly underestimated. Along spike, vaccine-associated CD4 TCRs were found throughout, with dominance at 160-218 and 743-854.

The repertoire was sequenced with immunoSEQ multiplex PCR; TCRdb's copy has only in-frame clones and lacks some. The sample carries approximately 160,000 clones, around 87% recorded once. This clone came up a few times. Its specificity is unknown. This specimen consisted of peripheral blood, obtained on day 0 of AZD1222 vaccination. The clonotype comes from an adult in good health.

This CDR3 reads CSARNKAFF. The DNA for the CDR3 is TGCAGTGCTAGAAACAAAGCTTTCTTT. The chain couples TRBV20-1 to TRBJ1-1, with D hard to call. Between the trimmed V and J ends, which lost 2 bases and 9 bases, there was a span of 4 bases. Germline V gene lookup returns CDR1 DFQATT and CDR2 SNEGSKA (reference sequence). CDR3 length: 9 amino acids.